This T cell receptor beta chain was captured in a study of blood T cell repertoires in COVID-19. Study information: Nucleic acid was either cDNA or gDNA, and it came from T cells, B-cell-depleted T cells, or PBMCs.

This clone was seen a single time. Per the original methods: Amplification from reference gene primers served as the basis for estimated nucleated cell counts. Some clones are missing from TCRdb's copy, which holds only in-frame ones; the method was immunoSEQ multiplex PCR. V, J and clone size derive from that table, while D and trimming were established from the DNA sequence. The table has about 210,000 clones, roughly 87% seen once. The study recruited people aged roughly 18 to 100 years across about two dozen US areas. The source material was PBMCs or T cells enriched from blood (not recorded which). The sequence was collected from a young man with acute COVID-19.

CDR3 sequence reads: CASSQDAGINEKLFF. CDR3 DNA sequence: TGCGCCAGCAGCCAAGATGCCGGGATTAATGAAAAACTGTTTTTT. V is TRBV4-1 and J is TRBJ1-4; unclear D gene. With 0 bases removed from V and 4 bases from J, the gap between germline ends came to 9 bases. Germline V gene lookup returns CDR1 MGHRA and CDR2 YSYEKL. This CDR3 has 15 residues.